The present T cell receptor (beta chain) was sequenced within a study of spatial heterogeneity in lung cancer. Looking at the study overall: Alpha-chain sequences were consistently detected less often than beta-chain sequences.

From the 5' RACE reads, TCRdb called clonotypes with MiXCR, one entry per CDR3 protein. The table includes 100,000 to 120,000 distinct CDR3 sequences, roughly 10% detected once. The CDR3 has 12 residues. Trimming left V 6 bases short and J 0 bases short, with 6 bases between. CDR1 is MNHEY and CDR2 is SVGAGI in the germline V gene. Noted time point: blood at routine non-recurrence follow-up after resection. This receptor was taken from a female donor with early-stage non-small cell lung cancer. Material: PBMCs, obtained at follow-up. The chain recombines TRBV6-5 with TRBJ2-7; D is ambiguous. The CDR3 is CASSPSSYEQYF. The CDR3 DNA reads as TGTGCCAGCAGCCCCAGCTCCTACGAGCAGTACTTC.